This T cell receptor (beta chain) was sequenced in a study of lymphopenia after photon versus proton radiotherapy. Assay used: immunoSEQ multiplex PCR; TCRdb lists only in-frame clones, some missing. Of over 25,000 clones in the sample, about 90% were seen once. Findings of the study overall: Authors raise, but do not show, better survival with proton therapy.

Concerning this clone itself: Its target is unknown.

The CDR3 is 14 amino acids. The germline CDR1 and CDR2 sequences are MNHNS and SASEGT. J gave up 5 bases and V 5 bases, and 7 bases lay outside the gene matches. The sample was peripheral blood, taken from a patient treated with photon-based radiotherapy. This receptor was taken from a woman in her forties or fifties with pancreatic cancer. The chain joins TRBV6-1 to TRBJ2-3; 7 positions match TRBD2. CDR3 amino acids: CASSFPGRGDTQYF. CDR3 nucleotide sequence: TGTGCCAGCAGTTTTCCTGGGAGGGGAGATACGCAGTATTTT.